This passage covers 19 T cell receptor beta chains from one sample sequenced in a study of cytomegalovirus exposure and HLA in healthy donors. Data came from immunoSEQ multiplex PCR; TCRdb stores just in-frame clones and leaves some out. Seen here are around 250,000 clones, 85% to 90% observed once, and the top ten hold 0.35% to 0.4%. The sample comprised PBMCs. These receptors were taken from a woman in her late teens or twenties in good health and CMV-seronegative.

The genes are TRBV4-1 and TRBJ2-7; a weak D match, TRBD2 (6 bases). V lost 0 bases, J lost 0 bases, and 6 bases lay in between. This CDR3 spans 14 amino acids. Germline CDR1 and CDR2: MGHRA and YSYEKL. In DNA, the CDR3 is TGCGCCAGCAGCCAAGAGGAGGGCTCCTACGAGCAGTACTTC. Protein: CASSQEEGSYEQYF.

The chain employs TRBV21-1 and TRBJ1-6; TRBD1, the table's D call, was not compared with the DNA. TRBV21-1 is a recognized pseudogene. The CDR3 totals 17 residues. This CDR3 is CASSKAVQGQGFSPLHF. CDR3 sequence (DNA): TGTGCCAGCAGCAAAGCAGTTCAGGGACAGGGGTTCTCACCCCTCCACTTT.

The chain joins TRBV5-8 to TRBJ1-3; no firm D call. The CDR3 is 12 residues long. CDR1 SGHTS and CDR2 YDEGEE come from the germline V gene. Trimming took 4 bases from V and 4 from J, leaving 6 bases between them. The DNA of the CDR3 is TGTGCCAGCAGCCCACTAGGAAACACCATATATTTT. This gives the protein CASSPLGNTIYF.

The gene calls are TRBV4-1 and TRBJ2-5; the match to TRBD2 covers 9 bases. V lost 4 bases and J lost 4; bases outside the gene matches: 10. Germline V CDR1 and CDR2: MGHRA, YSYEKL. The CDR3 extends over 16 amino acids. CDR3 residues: CASSRAQRGEGETQYF. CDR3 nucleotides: TGCGCCAGCAGCCGTGCCCAGCGGGGGGAAGGAGAGACCCAGTACTTC.

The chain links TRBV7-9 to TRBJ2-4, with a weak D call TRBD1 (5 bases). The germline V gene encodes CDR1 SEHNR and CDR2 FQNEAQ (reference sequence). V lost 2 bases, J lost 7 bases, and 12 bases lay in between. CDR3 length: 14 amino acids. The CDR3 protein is CASSLLTGDNIQYF. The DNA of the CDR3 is TGTGCCAGCAGCTTACTCACAGGAGATAACATTCAGTACTTC.

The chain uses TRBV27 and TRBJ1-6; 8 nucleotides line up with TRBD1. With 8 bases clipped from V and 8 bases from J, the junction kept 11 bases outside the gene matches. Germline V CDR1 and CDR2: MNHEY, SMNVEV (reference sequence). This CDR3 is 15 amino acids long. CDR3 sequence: CASGSRGPGDSPLHF. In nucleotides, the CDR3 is TGTGCCAGCGGTAGCAGGGGGCCGGGCGATTCACCCCTCCACTTT.

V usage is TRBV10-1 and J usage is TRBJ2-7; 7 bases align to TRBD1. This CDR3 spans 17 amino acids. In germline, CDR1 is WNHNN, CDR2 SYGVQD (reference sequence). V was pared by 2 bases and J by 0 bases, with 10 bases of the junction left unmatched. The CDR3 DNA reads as TGCGCCAGCAGTGAGGACGAAGACAGGGCCCCCTCCTACGAGCAGTACGTC. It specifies CASSEDEDRAPSYEQYV.

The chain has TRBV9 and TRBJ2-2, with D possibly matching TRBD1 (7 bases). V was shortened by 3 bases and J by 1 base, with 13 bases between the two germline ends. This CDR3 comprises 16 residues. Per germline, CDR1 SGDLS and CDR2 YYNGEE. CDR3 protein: CASSAGGGGNTGELFF. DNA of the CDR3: TGTGCCAGCAGCGCAGGGGGAGGAGGGAACACCGGGGAGCTGTTTTTT.

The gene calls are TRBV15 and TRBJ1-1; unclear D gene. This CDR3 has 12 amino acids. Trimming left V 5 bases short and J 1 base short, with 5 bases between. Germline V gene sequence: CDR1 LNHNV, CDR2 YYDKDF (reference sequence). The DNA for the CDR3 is TGTGCCACCAGCCCAGGGAACACTGAAGCTTTCTTT. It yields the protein CATSPGNTEAFF.

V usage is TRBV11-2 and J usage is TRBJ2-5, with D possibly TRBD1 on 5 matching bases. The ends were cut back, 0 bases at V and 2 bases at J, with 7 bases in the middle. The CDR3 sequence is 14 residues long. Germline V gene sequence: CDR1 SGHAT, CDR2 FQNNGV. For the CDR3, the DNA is TGTGCCAGCAGCTTAGATAGGGGACAAGAGACCCAGTACTTC. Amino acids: CASSLDRGQETQYF.

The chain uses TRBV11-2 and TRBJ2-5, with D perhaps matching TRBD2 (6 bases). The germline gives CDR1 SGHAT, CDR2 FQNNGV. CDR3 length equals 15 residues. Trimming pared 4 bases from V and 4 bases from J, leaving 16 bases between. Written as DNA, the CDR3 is TGTGCCAGCAGCTCACATAGCGGTGGAGTAGAGACCCAGTACTTC. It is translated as CASSSHSGGVETQYF.

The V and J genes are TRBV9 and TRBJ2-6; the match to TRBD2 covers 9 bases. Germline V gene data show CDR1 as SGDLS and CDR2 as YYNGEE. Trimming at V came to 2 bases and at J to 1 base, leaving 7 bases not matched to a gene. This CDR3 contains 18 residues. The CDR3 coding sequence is TGTGCCAGCAGCGTCGCTGGACTAGCGCCATCTGGGGCCAACGTCCTGACTTTC. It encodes CASSVAGLAPSGANVLTF.

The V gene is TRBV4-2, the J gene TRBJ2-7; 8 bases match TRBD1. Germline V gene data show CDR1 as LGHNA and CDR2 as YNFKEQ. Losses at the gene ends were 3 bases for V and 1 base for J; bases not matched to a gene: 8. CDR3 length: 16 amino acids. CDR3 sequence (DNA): TGTGCCAGCAGCCAGAATGACAGGGGACAATCCTACGAGCAGTACTTC. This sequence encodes CASSQNDRGQSYEQYF.

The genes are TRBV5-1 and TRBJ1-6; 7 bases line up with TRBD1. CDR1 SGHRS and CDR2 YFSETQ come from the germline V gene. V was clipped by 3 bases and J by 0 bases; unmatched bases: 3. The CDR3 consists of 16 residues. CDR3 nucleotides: TGCGCCAGCAGCTCGGACAGGAGCTCCTATAATTCACCCCTCCACTTT. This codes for CASSSDRSSYNSPLHF.

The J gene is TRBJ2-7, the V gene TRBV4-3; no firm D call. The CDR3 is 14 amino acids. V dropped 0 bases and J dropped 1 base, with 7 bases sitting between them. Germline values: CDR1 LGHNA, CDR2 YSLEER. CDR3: CASSQDLDSYEQYF. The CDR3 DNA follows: TGCGCCAGCAGCCAAGATCTAGATTCCTACGAGCAGTACTTC.

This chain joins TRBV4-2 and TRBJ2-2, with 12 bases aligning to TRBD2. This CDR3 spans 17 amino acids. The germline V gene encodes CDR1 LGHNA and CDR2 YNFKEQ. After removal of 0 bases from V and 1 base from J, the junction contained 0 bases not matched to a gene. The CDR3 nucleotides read TGTGCCAGCAGCCAAGAACTAGCGGGGGGGAACACCGGGGAGCTGTTTTTT. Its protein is CASSQELAGGNTGELFF.

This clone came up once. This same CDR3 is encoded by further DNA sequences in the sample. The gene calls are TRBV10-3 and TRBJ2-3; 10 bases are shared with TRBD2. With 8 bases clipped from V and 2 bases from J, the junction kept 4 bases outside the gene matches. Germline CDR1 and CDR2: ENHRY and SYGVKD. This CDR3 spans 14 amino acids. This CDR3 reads CAIGLAGVTDTQYF. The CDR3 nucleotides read TGTGCCATCGGTCTAGCGGGGGTCACAGATACGCAGTATTTT.

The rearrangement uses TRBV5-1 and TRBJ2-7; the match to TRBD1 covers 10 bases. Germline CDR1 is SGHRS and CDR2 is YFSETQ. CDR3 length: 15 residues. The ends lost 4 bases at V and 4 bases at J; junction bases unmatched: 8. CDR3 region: CASSRPGQGYYEQYF. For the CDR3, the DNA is TGCGCCAGCAGCAGACCGGGACAGGGGTATTACGAGCAGTACTTC.

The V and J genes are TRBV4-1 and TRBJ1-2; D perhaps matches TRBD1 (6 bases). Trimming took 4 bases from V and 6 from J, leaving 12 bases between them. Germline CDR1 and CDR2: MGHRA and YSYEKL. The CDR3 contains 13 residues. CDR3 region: CASSLGGVDGYTF. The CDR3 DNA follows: TGCGCCAGCAGCCTAGGGGGGGTTGATGGCTACACCTTC.